This TCR beta chain stems from a study of T cells in Graves' hyperthyroidism and ophthalmopathy. This clonotype was observed a single time. V shed 5 bases and J shed 10 bases, with 15 bases lying between them. The CDR3 length is 14 residues. Using RNA transcripts as the source, TCR beta CDR3 regions were amplified. The study used the HTBI primer set for a first-round RT-PCR of the TCR CDR3. TCRdb re-analysed the multiplex PCR reads in MiXCR, keeping a single row per CDR3 protein. This sample has roughly 640,000 distinct CDR3 sequences, with roughly 16% found just once. Sequenced input: blood. This receptor was obtained from a woman aged 40 to 50 with Graves' ophthalmopathy. The chain uses TRBV12-3 or TRBV12-4 and TRBJ1-6, with D hard to call. The CDR3 nucleotides are TGTGCCAGCAGTGCCGAGTTGCGCTCATCACCCCTCCACTTT. It specifies CASSAELRSSPLHF.